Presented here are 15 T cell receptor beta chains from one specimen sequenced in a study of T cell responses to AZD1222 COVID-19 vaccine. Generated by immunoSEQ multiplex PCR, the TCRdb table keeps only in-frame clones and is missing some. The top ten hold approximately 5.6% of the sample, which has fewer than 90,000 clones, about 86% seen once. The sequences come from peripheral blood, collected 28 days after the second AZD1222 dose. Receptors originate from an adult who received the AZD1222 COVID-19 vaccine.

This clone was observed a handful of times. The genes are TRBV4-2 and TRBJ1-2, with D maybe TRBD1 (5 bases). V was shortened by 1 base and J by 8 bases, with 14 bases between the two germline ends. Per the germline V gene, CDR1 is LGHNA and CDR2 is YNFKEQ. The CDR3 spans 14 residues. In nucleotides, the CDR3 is TGTGCCAGCAGCCAAGGAGGGGCGGTTGACGGCTACACCTTC. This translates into CASSQGGAVDGYTF.

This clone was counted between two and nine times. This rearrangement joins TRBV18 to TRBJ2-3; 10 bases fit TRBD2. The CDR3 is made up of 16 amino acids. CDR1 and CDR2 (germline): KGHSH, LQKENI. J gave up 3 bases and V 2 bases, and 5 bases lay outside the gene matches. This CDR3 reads CASSPFTSGMTDTQYF. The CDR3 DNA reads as TGTGCCAGCTCACCATTTACTAGCGGGATGACAGATACGCAGTATTTT.

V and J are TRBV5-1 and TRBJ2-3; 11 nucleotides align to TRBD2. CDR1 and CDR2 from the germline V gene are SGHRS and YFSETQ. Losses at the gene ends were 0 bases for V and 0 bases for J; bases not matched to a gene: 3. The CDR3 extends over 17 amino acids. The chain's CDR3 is CASSLDRLAGSTDTQYF. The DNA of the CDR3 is TGCGCCAGCAGCTTGGATCGACTAGCGGGGAGCACAGATACGCAGTATTTT. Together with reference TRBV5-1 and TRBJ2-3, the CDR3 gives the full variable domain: KAGVTQTPRYLIKTRGQQVTLSCSPISGHRSVSWYQQTPGQGLQFLFEYFSETQRNKGNFPGRFSGRQFSNSRSEMNVSTLELGDSALYLCASSLDRLAGSTDTQYFGPGTRLTVL.

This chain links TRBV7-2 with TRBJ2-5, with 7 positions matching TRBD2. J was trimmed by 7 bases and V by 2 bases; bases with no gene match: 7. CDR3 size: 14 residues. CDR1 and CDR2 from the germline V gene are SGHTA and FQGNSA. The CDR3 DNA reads TGTGCCAGCAGCTTAACGGGAGGCGGGCGGACCCAGTACTTC. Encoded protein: CASSLTGGGRTQYF.

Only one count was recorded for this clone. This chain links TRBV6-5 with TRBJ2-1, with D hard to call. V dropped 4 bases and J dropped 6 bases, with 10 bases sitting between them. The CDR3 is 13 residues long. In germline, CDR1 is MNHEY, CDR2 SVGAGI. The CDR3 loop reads CASSSPVSNEQFF. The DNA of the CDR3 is TGTGCCAGCAGTTCCCCTGTTTCCAATGAGCAGTTCTTC.

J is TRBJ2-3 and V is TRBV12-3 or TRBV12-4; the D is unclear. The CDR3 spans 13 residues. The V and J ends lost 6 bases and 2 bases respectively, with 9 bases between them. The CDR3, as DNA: TGTGCCAGCAGGCTAGGCATCACAGATACGCAGTATTTT. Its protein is CASRLGITDTQYF.

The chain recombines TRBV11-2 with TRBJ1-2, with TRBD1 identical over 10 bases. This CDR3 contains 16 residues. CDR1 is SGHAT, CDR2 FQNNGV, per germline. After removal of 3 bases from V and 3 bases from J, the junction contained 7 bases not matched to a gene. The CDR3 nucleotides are TGTGCCAGCAGCTTGGACGGGACAGGGGTGGACTATGGCTACACCTTC. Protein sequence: CASSLDGTGVDYGYTF.

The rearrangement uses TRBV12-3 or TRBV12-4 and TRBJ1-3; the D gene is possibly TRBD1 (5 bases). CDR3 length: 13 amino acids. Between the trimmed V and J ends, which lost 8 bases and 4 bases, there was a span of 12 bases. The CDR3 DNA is TGTGCCAGCCTGGGGACTCCCGGAAACACCATATATTTT. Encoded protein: CASLGTPGNTIYF.

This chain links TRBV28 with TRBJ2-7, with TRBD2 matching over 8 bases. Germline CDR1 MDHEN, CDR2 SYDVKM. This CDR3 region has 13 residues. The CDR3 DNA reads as TGTGCGACCACGCGGGGGGCCCCCTACGAGCAGTACTTC. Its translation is CATTRGAPYEQYF. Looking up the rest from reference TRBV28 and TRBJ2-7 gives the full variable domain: DVKVTQSSRYLVKRTGEKVFLECVQDMDHENMFWYRQDPGLGLRLIYFSYDVKMKEKGDIPEGYSVSREKKERFSLILESASTNQTSMYLCATTRGAPYEQYFGPGTRLTVT.

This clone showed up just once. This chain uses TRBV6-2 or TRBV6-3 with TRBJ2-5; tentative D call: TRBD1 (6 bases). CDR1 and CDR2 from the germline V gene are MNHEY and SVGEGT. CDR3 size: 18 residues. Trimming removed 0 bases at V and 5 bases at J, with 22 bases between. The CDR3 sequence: CASSYSRAVQGSWETQYF. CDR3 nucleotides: TGTGCCAGCAGTTACTCCCGGGCGGTACAGGGTAGTTGGGAGACCCAGTACTTC.

The CDR3 region is CASSTSGQGGDHEQYF. In DNA form, the CDR3 reads TGTGCCAGCAGTACGAGTGGACAGGGAGGGGATCACGAGCAGTACTTC. The chain is built from TRBV28 and TRBJ2-7; TRBD1 might be the D (8 bases). This CDR3 is built from 16 residues. Trimming took 5 bases from V and 5 from J, leaving 22 bases between them. CDR1 and CDR2 from the germline V gene are MDHEN and SYDVKM.

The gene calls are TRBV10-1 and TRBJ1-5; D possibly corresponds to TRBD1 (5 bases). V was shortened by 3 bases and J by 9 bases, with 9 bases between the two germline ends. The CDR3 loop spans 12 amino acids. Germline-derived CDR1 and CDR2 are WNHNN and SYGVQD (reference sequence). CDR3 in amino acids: CASSEAGGPQHF. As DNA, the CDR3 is TGCGCCAGCAGTGAAGCTGGGGGGCCCCAGCATTTT.

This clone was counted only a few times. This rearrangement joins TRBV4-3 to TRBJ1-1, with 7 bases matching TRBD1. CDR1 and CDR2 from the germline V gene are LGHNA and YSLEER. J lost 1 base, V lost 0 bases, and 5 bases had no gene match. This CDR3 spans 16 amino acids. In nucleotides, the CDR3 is TGCGCCAGCAGCCAAGACCGACAGGGAGGGAACACTGAAGCTTTCTTT. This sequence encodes CASSQDRQGGNTEAFF.

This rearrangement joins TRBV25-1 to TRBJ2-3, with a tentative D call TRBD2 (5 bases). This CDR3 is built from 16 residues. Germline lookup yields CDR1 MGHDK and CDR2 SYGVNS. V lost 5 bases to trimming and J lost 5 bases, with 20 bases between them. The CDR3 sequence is CASSIPGSGEGDTQYF. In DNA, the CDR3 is TGTGCCAGCAGTATCCCGGGGAGCGGAGAGGGAGATACGCAGTATTTT.

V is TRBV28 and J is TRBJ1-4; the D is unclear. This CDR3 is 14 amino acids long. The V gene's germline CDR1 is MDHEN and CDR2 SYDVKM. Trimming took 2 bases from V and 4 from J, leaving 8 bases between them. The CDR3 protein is CASSLTSDNEKLFF. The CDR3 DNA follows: TGTGCCAGCAGTTTAACTTCGGATAATGAAAAACTGTTTTTT. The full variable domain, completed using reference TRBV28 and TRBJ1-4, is DVKVTQSSRYLVKRTGEKVFLECVQDMDHENMFWYRQDPGLGLRLIYFSYDVKMKEKGDIPEGYSVSREKKERFSLILESASTNQTSMYLCASSLTSDNEKLFFGSGTQLSVL.